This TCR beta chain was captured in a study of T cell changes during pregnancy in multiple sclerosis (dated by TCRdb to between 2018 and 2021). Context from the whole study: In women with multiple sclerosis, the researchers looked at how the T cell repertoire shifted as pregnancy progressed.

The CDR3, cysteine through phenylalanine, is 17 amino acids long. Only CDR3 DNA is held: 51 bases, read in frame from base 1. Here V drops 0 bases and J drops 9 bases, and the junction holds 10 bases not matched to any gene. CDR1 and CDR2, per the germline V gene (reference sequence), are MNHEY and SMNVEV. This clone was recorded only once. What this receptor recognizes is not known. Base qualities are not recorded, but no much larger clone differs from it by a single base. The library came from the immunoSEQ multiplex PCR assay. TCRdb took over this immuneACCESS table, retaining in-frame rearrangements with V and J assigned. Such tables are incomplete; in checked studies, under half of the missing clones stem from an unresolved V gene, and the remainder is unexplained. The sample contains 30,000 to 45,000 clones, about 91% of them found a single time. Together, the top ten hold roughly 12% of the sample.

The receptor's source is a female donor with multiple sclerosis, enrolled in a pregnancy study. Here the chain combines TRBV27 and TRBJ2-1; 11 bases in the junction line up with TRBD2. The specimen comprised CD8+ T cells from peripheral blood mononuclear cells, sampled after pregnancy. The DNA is TGTGCCAGCAGTTTATCGGCCTCGACTAGCGGGATTGGTGAGCAGTTCTTC. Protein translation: CASSLSASTSGIGEQFF.